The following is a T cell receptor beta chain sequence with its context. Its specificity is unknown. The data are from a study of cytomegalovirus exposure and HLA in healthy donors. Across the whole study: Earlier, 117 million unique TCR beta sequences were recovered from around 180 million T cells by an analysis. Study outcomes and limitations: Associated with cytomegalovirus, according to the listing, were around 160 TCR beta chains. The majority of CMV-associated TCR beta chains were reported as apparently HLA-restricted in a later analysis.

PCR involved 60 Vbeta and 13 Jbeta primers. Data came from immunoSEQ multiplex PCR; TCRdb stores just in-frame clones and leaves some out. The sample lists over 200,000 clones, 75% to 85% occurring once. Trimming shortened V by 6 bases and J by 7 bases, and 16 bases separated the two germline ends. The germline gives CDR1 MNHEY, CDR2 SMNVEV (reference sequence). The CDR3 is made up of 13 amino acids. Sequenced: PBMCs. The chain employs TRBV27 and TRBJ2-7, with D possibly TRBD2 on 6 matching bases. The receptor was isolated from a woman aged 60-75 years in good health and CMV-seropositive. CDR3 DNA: TGTGCCAGCAGAGTCCTCGGGGGAGGAGAGCAGTACTTC. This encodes CASRVLGGGEQYF.